This entry lists 18 T cell receptor beta chains sequenced from one sample in a study of shared clonotypes between healthy human individuals (dated by TCRdb to 2018 to 2020). The library was generated by the immunoSEQ multiplex PCR assay. TCRdb mirrors the immuneACCESS table, restricted to in-frame sequences. Some clones are absent from its copies; in checked studies, under half trace to an unresolved V gene, and the reason for the others is unknown. Counted in this sample were about 960,000 clones; approximately 80% of them appeared once. Roughly 1.5% of the sample belongs to the ten largest clones. The sample taken for sequencing was memory CD4+ T cells sorted from blood. This sample's cell subset or site label indicates: CD45RA-negative fraction. All receptors derive from a man aged 18 to 29 in good health.

The table lists this clone with a count of one. The V and J genes are TRBV7-8 and TRBJ1-4, with D uncertain. Germline V CDR1 and CDR2: SGHVS, FQNEAQ. This CDR3 is 12 amino acids long. Trimming left V 5 bases short and J 7 bases short, with 8 bases between. The CDR3 is CASSPTFEKLFF. In DNA, the CDR3 is TGTGCCAGCAGCCCCACATTTGAAAAACTGTTTTTT.

This clone was seen only a few times. This chain joins TRBV30 and TRBJ1-6, with a weak D call TRBD1 (6 bases). The CDR3 is made up of 14 amino acids. Trimming left V 3 bases short and J 8 bases short, with 14 bases between. Looked up from germline, CDR1 is GTSNPN and CDR2 is SVGIG (reference sequence). The CDR3, as DNA: TGTGCCTGGAGGACAGGCAGGTCCGATTCACCCCTCCACTTT. Its translation: CAWRTGRSDSPLHF.

The chain joins TRBV9 to TRBJ2-3; no definite D call. Germline loops: CDR1 SGDLS, CDR2 YYNGEE. Trimming took off 0 bases at V and 4 bases at J, with 6 bases between the two ends. The CDR3 contains 13 residues. CDR3 protein: CASSVEGPDTQYF. CDR3 in DNA: TGTGCCAGCAGCGTAGAAGGACCAGATACGCAGTATTTT.

This clone was detected only a few times. This sequence joins TRBV11-1 and TRBJ1-3; D remains unclear. Germline V gene data show CDR1 as SGHAT and CDR2 as FQDESV (reference sequence). This CDR3 region has 15 residues. The germline V and J ends were trimmed by 2 bases and 2 bases, with 10 bases remaining between them. Here the CDR3 DNA reads TGTGCCAGCAGCTTAAACCAGATAACTGGAAACACCATATATTTT. The encoded protein is CASSLNQITGNTIYF.

V gene TRBV18 combines with J gene TRBJ2-7; 10 bases are a match to TRBD1. Germline V CDR1 and CDR2: KGHSH, LQKENI. V lost 1 base to trimming and J lost 5 bases; unmatched junction nucleotides: 5. CDR3 length: 15 amino acids. The CDR3 DNA follows: TGTGCCAGCTCACCACGACAGGGGGCGGCCCACGAGCAGTACTTC. This translates into CASSPRQGAAHEQYF.

The genes are TRBV30 and TRBJ1-5; a weak D match, TRBD1 (6 bases). Deletions cut 2 bases from V and 5 bases from J, with 13 bases between. Germline V gene lookup returns CDR1 GTSNPN and CDR2 SVGIG (reference sequence). CDR3 length equals 14 residues. CDR3 nucleotide sequence: TGTGCCTGGAGTAGACAGGCAGGCTATCAGCCCCAGCATTTT. Encoded protein: CAWSRQAGYQPQHF.

The V gene is TRBV10-1, the J gene TRBJ1-2; D is ambiguous. From germline, CDR1 is WNHNN and CDR2 SYGVQD (reference sequence). V gave up 1 base and J gave up 2 bases, with 5 bases separating them. The CDR3 spans 13 residues. The CDR3 nucleotides read TGCGCCAGCAGTGAGTACCGAAACTATGGCTACACCTTC. Translation gives CASSEYRNYGYTF.

The chain links TRBV11-2 to TRBJ1-6; D not certain. CDR3 length: 12 residues. Trimming left V 2 bases short and J 10 bases short, with 6 bases between. Germline CDR1 is SGHAT and CDR2 is FQNNGV. In DNA form, the CDR3 reads TGTGCCAGCAGCTTACCTCGCTCACCCCTCCACTTT. Translating it yields CASSLPRSPLHF.

About this clone: This specimen includes other DNA sequences encoding the same CDR3. The chain couples TRBV4-3 to TRBJ1-1; D ambiguous. The CDR3 contains 13 residues. The V end was cut by 1 base, the J end by 0 bases, with 3 bases between. Germline V gene lookup returns CDR1 LGHNA and CDR2 YSLEER. The CDR3 spells CASSQVMNTEAFF. The CDR3 DNA is TGCGCCAGCAGCCAAGTCATGAACACTGAAGCTTTCTTT.

Concerning this clone: This may come from a read error, since a much larger clone is one base off. Other DNA sequences in this specimen translate into the identical CDR3. J is TRBJ1-5 and V is TRBV27; 9 bases fit TRBD1. The CDR3 runs to 14 residues. Germline V CDR1 and CDR2: MNHEY, SMNVEV (reference sequence). Unmatched junction bases numbered 0, after V lost 2 bases and J lost 4 bases. The CDR3 spells CASSLGQGNQPQHF. CDR3 bases: TGTGCCAGCAGTTTAGGACAGGGGAATCAGCCCCAGCATTTT.

The rearrangement joins TRBV7-9 to TRBJ1-2; the D gene is possibly TRBD1 (6 bases). Germline assignment: CDR1 SEHNR and CDR2 FQNEAQ (reference sequence). V was clipped by 5 bases and J by 4 bases, with 20 bases between them. The CDR3 is 16 amino acids. The CDR3 sequence: CASSPRGQGVVYGYTF. CDR3 DNA: TGTGCCAGCAGCCCCCGGGGGCAGGGAGTTGTCTATGGCTACACCTTC.

The chain couples TRBV29-1 to TRBJ2-1; D might be TRBD1 (5 bases). The V and J ends lost 4 bases and 7 bases respectively, with 5 bases between them. The CDR3 sequence is 10 residues long. Germline V gene sequence: CDR1 SQVTM, CDR2 ANQGSEA. The CDR3 region is CSVAGNEQFF. CDR3 sequence (DNA): TGCAGCGTTGCAGGGAATGAGCAGTTCTTC.

J is TRBJ2-2 and V is TRBV19; D is ambiguous. V lost 4 bases and J lost 5, with 8 bases in between. Germline loops: CDR1 LNHDA, CDR2 SQIVND (reference sequence). The CDR3 extends over 13 amino acids. CDR3 nucleotides: TGTGCCAGTAGTACTTCCCGGACCGGGGAGCTGTTTTTT. Amino acid sequence: CASSTSRTGELFF. The full variable domain, its missing parts supplied by reference TRBV19 and TRBJ2-2, is DGGITQSPKYLFRKEGQNVTLSCEQNLNHDAMYWYRQDPGQGLRLIYYSQIVNDFQKGDIAEGYSVSREKKESFPLTVTSAQKNPTAFYLCASSTSRTGELFFGEGSRLTVL.

The chain couples TRBV6-1 to TRBJ2-7, with D perhaps being TRBD1 or TRBD2 (5 bases each). This CDR3 is built from 15 residues. In germline, CDR1 is MNHNS, CDR2 SASEGT. Between the trimmed V and J ends, which lost 3 bases and 0 bases, there was a span of 12 bases. The CDR3, as DNA: TGTGCCAGCAGTGAGGGGGACGGGACCTCCTACGAGCAGTACTTC. Its protein is CASSEGDGTSYEQYF.

This clone showed up just a few times. The V gene is TRBV18, the J gene TRBJ1-5, with D uncertain. Germline CDR1 KGHSH, CDR2 LQKENI. This CDR3 is built from 15 residues. V was trimmed by 6 bases and J by 0 bases, leaving 12 bases between them. The DNA for the CDR3 is TGTGCCAGCTCCCCCGGTGTCAATAGCAATCAGCCCCAGCATTTT. Its protein is CASSPGVNSNQPQHF.

V usage is TRBV28 and J usage is TRBJ2-3, with D perhaps TRBD2 (7 bases). The CDR3 consists of 15 residues. From germline, CDR1 is MDHEN and CDR2 SYDVKM. V was shortened by 6 bases and J by 4 bases, with 17 bases between the two germline ends. DNA for the CDR3: TGTGCCAGCAGAGGAGGGGGGGCCTTCCCAGATACGCAGTATTTT. It codes for CASRGGGAFPDTQYF.

This clone was counted many times. The same CDR3 also results from other DNA sequences found in this sample. The CDR3 sequence is CASNTPTGGNQPQHF. The CDR3 nucleotides read TGTGCCAGCAACACTCCCACGGGGGGCAATCAGCCCCAGCATTTT. The chain links TRBV28 to TRBJ1-5, with TRBD1 as a possible D gene (5 bases). Germline-derived CDR1 and CDR2 are MDHEN and SYDVKM. Trimming pared 7 bases from V and 2 bases from J, leaving 15 bases between. There are 15 residues in the CDR3.

Note on this clone: This may arise from a read error, as a much more abundant clone is one base away. Other DNA sequences in the sample encode the same CDR3. J is TRBJ2-3 and V is TRBV9; TRBD2 matches at 11 bases. In germline, CDR1 is SGDLS, CDR2 YYNGEE. Unmatched junction bases numbered 1, after V lost 3 bases and J lost 1 base. The CDR3 spans 15 residues. CDR3 residues: CASSATSGGTDTQYF. The CDR3 DNA reads as TGTGCCAGCAGCGCGACTAGCGGGGGCACAGATACGCAGTATTTT. The variable domain in full, completed from reference TRBV9 and TRBJ2-3, reads DSGVTQTPKHLITATGQRVTLRCSPRSGDLSVYWYQQSLDQGLQFLIQYYNGEERAKGNILERFSAQQFPDLHSELNLSSLELGDSALYFCASSATSGGTDTQYFGPGTRLTVL.